This is a list of T cell receptor beta chains from one sample in a study of technical replicates of blood from a few donors. The assay was immunoSEQ multiplex PCR, and TCRdb's table has in-frame clones only and misses some. The table includes about 74,000 clones, approximately 96% detected once. Sequencing was carried out using T cells isolated from PBMCs. These receptors were obtained from a human donor in good health. CDR3s include the opening cysteine and the closing phenylalanine or tryptophan. D genes are given only for firm matches. Clone size is given for some rows only: seen once, a few or many times, or a class if the clone is expanded.

v_call: TRBV6-1
j_call: TRBJ2-1
clone_size: once
d_call: -
cdr3_nt: TGTGCCAGCAGTCACAGGGCTCTCTCCTACAATGAGCAGTTCTTC
cdr3_aa: CASSHRALSYNEQFF

v_call: TRBV30
j_call: TRBJ2-3
clone_size: -
d_call: -
cdr3_nt: TGTGCCTGGAGTAGGCAGGGTGGCACAGATACGCAGTATTTT
cdr3_aa: CAWSRQGGTDTQYF

v_call: TRBV6-1
j_call: TRBJ1-1
clone_size: -
d_call: -
cdr3_nt: TGTGCCAGCAGCGGTACTGAAGCTTTCTTT
cdr3_aa: CASSGTEAFF

v_call: TRBV13
j_call: TRBJ2-1
clone_size: -
d_call: TRBD2
cdr3_nt: TGTGCCAGCAGCCCCCGGTGGCTAGCGGGAACAGGAGAGCAGTTCTTC
cdr3_aa: CASSPRWLAGTGEQFF

v_call: TRBV11-2
j_call: TRBJ2-3
clone_size: -
d_call: TRBD1
cdr3_nt: TGTGCCAGCAGCCTCCGGGACAGGGTTGGAGATACGCAGTATTTT
cdr3_aa: CASSLRDRVGDTQYF

v_call: TRBV28
j_call: TRBJ1-1
clone_size: -
d_call: -
cdr3_nt: TGTGCCAGCCCCTCGAGGGCGGAGGATGCTTTCTTT
cdr3_aa: CASPSRAEDAFF

v_call: TRBV4-2
j_call: TRBJ2-1
clone_size: -
d_call: TRBD2
cdr3_nt: TGTGCCAGCCTTCTCGAGGGTAGCGGGAAATACAATGAGCAGTTCTTC
cdr3_aa: CASLLEGSGKYNEQFF

v_call: TRBV4-1
j_call: TRBJ2-5
clone_size: -
d_call: -
cdr3_nt: TGCGCCAGCAGCCAAGGGGGCAAGCAGTTGGAGACCCAGTACTTC
cdr3_aa: CASSQGGKQLETQYF

v_call: TRBV30
j_call: TRBJ2-5
clone_size: -
d_call: TRBD1
cdr3_nt: TGTGCCCGGACCGGGACAGGGAACCAAGAGACCCAGTACTTC
cdr3_aa: CARTGTGNQETQYF

v_call: TRBV5-4
j_call: TRBJ1-1
clone_size: -
d_call: -
cdr3_nt: TGTGCCAGCAGCTTTAGGCAGGGGAACACTGAAGCTTTCTTT
cdr3_aa: CASSFRQGNTEAFF

v_call: TRBV6-1
j_call: TRBJ2-7
clone_size: once
d_call: -
cdr3_nt: TGTGCCAGCAGTGAAGGCTGGCAGGCCTACGAGCAGTACTTC
cdr3_aa: CASSEGWQAYEQYF

v_call: TRBV19
j_call: TRBJ2-1
clone_size: -
d_call: -
cdr3_nt: TGTGCCAGTAGTCATGACATGGCGGGCAATGAGCAGTTCTTC
cdr3_aa: CASSHDMAGNEQFF

v_call: TRBV15
j_call: TRBJ1-3
clone_size: -
d_call: -
cdr3_nt: TGTGCCACCAGCAGGGCGGGGGGAAGCTCTGGAAACACCATATATTTT
cdr3_aa: CATSRAGGSSGNTIYF

v_call: TRBV7-9
j_call: TRBJ1-4
clone_size: -
d_call: -
cdr3_nt: TGTGCCAGCAGCTACCGACAGGCTGAAAAACTGTTTTTT
cdr3_aa: CASSYRQAEKLFF

v_call: TRBV28
j_call: TRBJ1-3
clone_size: -
d_call: TRBD1
cdr3_nt: TGTGCCAGCAGTTGGGGGACAGGCTTTTCCTCTGGAAACACCATATATTTT
cdr3_aa: CASSWGTGFSSGNTIYF

v_call: TRBV27
j_call: TRBJ2-7
clone_size: -
d_call: TRBD1
cdr3_nt: TGTGCCAGCAGCCCCGGGACAGGGGGCTACGAGCAGTACTTC
cdr3_aa: CASSPGTGGYEQYF

v_call: TRBV10-3
j_call: TRBJ1-2
clone_size: -
d_call: -
cdr3_nt: TGTGCCATCAGTGGAGAACGGGGGTTCTATGGCTACACCTTC
cdr3_aa: CAISGERGFYGYTF

v_call: TRBV28
j_call: TRBJ2-7
clone_size: once
d_call: -
cdr3_nt: TGTGCCAGCGGAGGGGCGGGATTCGCGGCCTACGAGCAGTACTTC
cdr3_aa: CASGGAGFAAYEQYF

v_call: TRBV7-9
j_call: TRBJ1-1
clone_size: few
d_call: -
cdr3_nt: TGTGCCAGCAGCTTAGAGGCAGGGTGGGACACTGAAGCTTTCTTT
cdr3_aa: CASSLEAGWDTEAFF

v_call: TRBV18
j_call: TRBJ2-2
clone_size: few
d_call: TRBD2
cdr3_nt: TGTGCCAGCTCACCTCCCGCGGGGGTCGGGGAGCTGTTTTTT
cdr3_aa: CASSPPAGVGELFF

v_call: TRBV28
j_call: TRBJ1-3
clone_size: -
d_call: -
cdr3_nt: TGTGCCAGCAGGCTGAAGACAGGTTACTCTGGAAACACCATATATTTT
cdr3_aa: CASRLKTGYSGNTIYF

v_call: TRBV19
j_call: TRBJ2-7
clone_size: -
d_call: TRBD2
cdr3_nt: TGTGCCAGTAGTATAGGTCTAGCGGGAGATTACTACGAGCAGTACTTC
cdr3_aa: CASSIGLAGDYYEQYF

v_call: TRBV25-1
j_call: TRBJ2-7
clone_size: -
d_call: TRBD2
cdr3_nt: TGTGCCAGCCCCCTTTGTTTAGTAGCGGGTCTCTACGAGCAGTACTTC
cdr3_aa: CASPLCLVAGLYEQYF

v_call: TRBV6-6
j_call: TRBJ1-3
clone_size: -
d_call: TRBD1
cdr3_nt: TGTGCCAGCAGTCGACAGGGCCTCTCTGGAAACACCATATATTTT
cdr3_aa: CASSRQGLSGNTIYF

v_call: TRBV7-9
j_call: TRBJ2-5
clone_size: -
d_call: -
cdr3_nt: TGTGCCAGCAGCTTAGTTTTGGGGGTCCGGGAGGAGACCCAGTACTTC
cdr3_aa: CASSLVLGVREETQYF

v_call: TRBV4-1
j_call: TRBJ2-1
clone_size: -
d_call: TRBD2
cdr3_nt: TGCGCCAGCAGCCAAGTTGGACTAGCGGGACCAAGTAGCACCTTTACGAATGAGCAGTTCTTC
cdr3_aa: CASSQVGLAGPSSTFTNEQFF

v_call: TRBV11-2
j_call: TRBJ2-2
clone_size: -
d_call: -
cdr3_nt: TGTGCCAGCAGCTTATATGAACTTGAAACCGGGGAGCTGTTTTTT
cdr3_aa: CASSLYELETGELFF

v_call: TRBV25-1
j_call: TRBJ1-1
clone_size: -
d_call: -
cdr3_nt: TGTGCCAGCACAAGCCCTGACAGGTCAATATACACTGAAGCTTTCTTT
cdr3_aa: CASTSPDRSIYTEAFF